The 10 T cell receptor beta chains given below trace back to one sample, sequenced in a study of T-cell reconstitution after alpha-beta-depleted transplantation in children. TCRbeta library construction was performed incorporating unique molecular identifiers. Via MiXCR, TCRdb re-called the PCR reads, giving one row per CDR3 protein. The sample consists of about 610,000 distinct CDR3 sequences, 8% to 11% of them appearing once. The sequences come from PBMCs from the stem cell graft donor, collected from the stem cell graft. These receptors came from a human donor who donated a stem cell graft to a child with acute myeloid leukemia.

J is TRBJ2-3 and V is TRBV6-2 or TRBV6-3, with TRBD1 identical over 7 bases. J lost 3 bases, V lost 7 bases, and 16 bases had no gene match. CDR1 is MNHEY and CDR2 is SVGEGT in the germline V gene. The CDR3 runs to 17 residues. CDR3 nucleotide sequence: TGTGCCAGCACCCAAGAGGTCGCTAGCAGGGGGACAGATACGCAGTATTTT. This codes for CASTQEVASRGTDTQYF.

This clonotype was seen only a few times. This rearrangement joins TRBV12-3 or TRBV12-4 to TRBJ2-5, with a tentative D call TRBD1 (6 bases). The germline V and J ends were trimmed by 6 bases and 1 base, with 9 bases remaining between them. The CDR3 has 13 residues. Written as DNA, the CDR3 is TGTGCCAGCAGAGGACAGCCCCAAGAGACCCAGTACTTC. Translating gives CASRGQPQETQYF.

This clonotype was seen a handful of times. The J gene is TRBJ2-7, the V gene TRBV7-8, with 10 nucleotides matching TRBD1. Germline lookup yields CDR1 SGHVS and CDR2 FQNEAQ. V shed 5 bases and J 5 bases; nucleotides not matched to a gene: 6. The CDR3 covers 14 residues. CDR3 protein: CASSDWDRGHEQYF. The CDR3 DNA sequence: TGTGCCAGCAGCGATTGGGACAGGGGCCACGAGCAGTACTTC.

About this clonotype itself: Mismatch with germline at one junction end may stem from a read error. The chain carries TRBV27 and TRBJ1-1, with TRBD1 as a possible D gene (6 bases). CDR3 size: 15 residues. Germline V gives CDR1 MNHEY, CDR2 SMNVEV (reference sequence). The CDR3: CAGSFLGQMNTEAFF. The CDR3 region has the DNA TGTGCCGGCAGTTTTCTCGGACAGATGAACACTGAAGCTTTCTTT.

This clonotype was observed many times. The chain uses TRBV20-1 and TRBJ2-2; no firm D call. The V gene lost 0 bases and the J gene lost 6 bases, with 14 bases spanning the gap. The germline CDR1 and CDR2 sequences are DFQATT and SNEGSKA (reference sequence). CDR3 length equals 15 residues. CDR3 region: CSARDVRSVAGELFF. In nucleotides, the CDR3 is TGCAGTGCTAGAGACGTTCGAAGCGTTGCCGGGGAGCTGTTTTTT.

This clonotype was seen at least ten times. The rearrangement uses TRBV28 and TRBJ2-3, with TRBD2 matching over 12 bases. The CDR3 runs 17 residues. The germline CDR1 and CDR2 sequences are MDHEN and SYDVKM. The trim removed 2 bases at V and 2 bases at J, leaving 5 bases unmatched. CDR3 amino acids: CASSLSGTSGSTDTQYF. The DNA of the CDR3 is TGTGCCAGCAGTTTAAGCGGGACTAGCGGGTCCACAGATACGCAGTATTTT.

This clonotype has only a few counts. The chain couples TRBV7-9 to TRBJ2-1, with a possible D match to TRBD2 (5 bases). The CDR3 extends over 15 amino acids. V was trimmed by 0 bases and J by 4 bases, leaving 10 bases between them. From germline, CDR1 is SEHNR and CDR2 FQNEAQ (reference sequence). CDR3 bases: TGTGCCAGCAGCTTAGCTCGTGGAGGATACAATGAGCAGTTCTTC. It translates to CASSLARGGYNEQFF.

The chain combines TRBV20-1 with TRBJ2-1, with D possibly matching TRBD2 (5 bases). The CDR3 has 12 residues. V was shortened by 6 bases and J by 3 bases, with 9 bases between the two germline ends. CDR1 is DFQATT, CDR2 SNEGSKA, per germline (reference sequence). DNA for the CDR3: TGCAGTGCCCCCCGGGACTACAATGAGCAGTTCTTC. It translates to CSAPRDYNEQFF.

This clonotype showed up many times. The V call is TRBV3-1, the J call TRBJ2-5; D ambiguous. Germline CDR1 and CDR2: LGHDT and YNNKEL (reference sequence). V was shortened by 1 base and J by 5 bases, with 17 bases between the two germline ends. There are 16 residues in the CDR3. The CDR3 region is CASSQGGNSAGETQYF. In DNA, the CDR3 is TGTGCCAGCAGCCAAGGGGGTAATTCAGCTGGGGAGACCCAGTACTTC.

This clonotype was counted ten times or more. The chain has TRBV20-1 and TRBJ2-1, with TRBD1 as a possible D gene (6 bases). The CDR3 has 15 amino acids. The V end lost 2 bases, the J end lost 6 bases, and 17 bases lay between the germline ends. CDR1 and CDR2 from the germline V gene are DFQATT and SNEGSKA (reference sequence). The CDR3 DNA is TGCAGTGCTAGAAGGCTACAGGGTCCCCTCAATGAGCAGTTCTTC. Encoded protein: CSARRLQGPLNEQFF.